The text below deals with one T cell receptor (beta chain). The specificity of this receptor is unknown. Lacking the conserved final phenylalanine or tryptophan, this CDR3 likely reflects a read error. None of the patients had been given any treatment before thyroid surgery. Patient clinical samples collected from about 2012 to 2019 were retrospectively analysed using T-cell receptor beta sequencing. Library construction relied on PCR. Sequencing relied on an Illumina HiSeq 4000. High-throughput sequencing was used to profile the TCR beta-chain CDR3 region of each patient. Per the source publication's procedure: A classifier to discriminate distant-metastatic papillary thyroid cancer patients was built from CDR3 differences across clinicopathological groups. The Shannon index was used to assess repertoire diversity, and the Morisita-Horn index was used to assess tumor-blood repertoire similarity. TCRdb passed the public sequencing reads through fastp at Q25 and MiXCR, retaining productive beta sequences. TCRdb's processing, not the study's, gives the V and J calls here. Recorded for this sample are 30,000 to 40,000 clones; 25% to 30% of them occurred a single time. Less than 9.5% of the sample is taken by the ten largest.

CDR1 and CDR2 are drawn from the germline V gene (reference sequence): LNHDA, SQIVND. From its first to its last residue, the CDR3 has 13 amino acids. The kept DNA is CDR3 alone, 39 bases in frame from the first base. This record comes from a study of metastatic and nonmetastatic thyroid tumors (dated by TCRdb to 2019 to 2021). Some background on the complete study: Repertoires from peripheral blood and from tumor or nodule tissue samples of malignant and benign thyroid patients were compared. Findings and caveats that apply to the study as a whole: In both blood and tumor samples, malignant tumors were reported to have significantly higher TCR beta diversity than benign nodules.

The rearranged segments are TRBV19 and TRBJ2-3; the D gene is perhaps TRBD2, from 5 matching bases. This clonotype originated in a female donor with papillary thyroid cancer or a benign thyroid nodule (not recorded which). Some clones in this sample may be carry-over from other donors' samples. The sample comprised blood. The CDR3 loop reads CATEKSSTYTQYL. The bases read TGTGCCACTGAGAAGTCTAGCACATATACGCAGTATTTG.